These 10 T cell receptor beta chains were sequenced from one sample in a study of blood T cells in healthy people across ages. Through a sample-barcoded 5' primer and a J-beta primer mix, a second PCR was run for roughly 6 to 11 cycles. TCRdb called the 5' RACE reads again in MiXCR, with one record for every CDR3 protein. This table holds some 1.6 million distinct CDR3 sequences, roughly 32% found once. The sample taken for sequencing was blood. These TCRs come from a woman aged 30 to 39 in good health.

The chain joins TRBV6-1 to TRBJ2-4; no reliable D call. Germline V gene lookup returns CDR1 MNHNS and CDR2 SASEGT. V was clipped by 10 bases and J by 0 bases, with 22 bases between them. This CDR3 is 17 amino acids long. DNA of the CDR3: TGTGCCACGGCGGATCGTGCAACTTCCCTAGCCAAAAACATTCAGTACTTC. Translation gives CATADRATSLAKNIQYF.

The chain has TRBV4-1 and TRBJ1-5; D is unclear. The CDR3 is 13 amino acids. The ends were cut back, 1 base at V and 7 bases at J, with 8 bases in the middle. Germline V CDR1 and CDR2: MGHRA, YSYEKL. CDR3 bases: TGCGCCAGCAGCCAAGGGATAGAGCAGCCCCAGCATTTT. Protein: CASSQGIEQPQHF.

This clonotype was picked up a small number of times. For the CDR3, the DNA is TGCGCCAGCAGCGCCCAGTCGCCAGATACGCAGTATTTT. Amino acid sequence: CASSAQSPDTQYF. The chain carries TRBV5-1 and TRBJ2-3, with D uncertain. Trimming stripped 4 bases from V and 4 bases from J, with 10 bases between. There are 13 residues in the CDR3. CDR1 and CDR2 (germline): SGHRS, YFSETQ.

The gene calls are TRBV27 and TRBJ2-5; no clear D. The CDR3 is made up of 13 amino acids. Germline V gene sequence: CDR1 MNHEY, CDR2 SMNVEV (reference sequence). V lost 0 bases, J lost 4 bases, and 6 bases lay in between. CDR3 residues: CASSLSVSETQYF. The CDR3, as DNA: TGTGCCAGCAGTTTATCGGTATCAGAGACCCAGTACTTC.

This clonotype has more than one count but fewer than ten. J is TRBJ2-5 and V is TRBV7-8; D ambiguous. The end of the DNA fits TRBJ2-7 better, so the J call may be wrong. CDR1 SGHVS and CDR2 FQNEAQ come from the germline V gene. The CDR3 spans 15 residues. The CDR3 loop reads CASSLKGLHVNEQYF. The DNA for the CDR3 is TGTGCCAGCAGCTTAAAGGGTCTCCATGTGAACGAGCAGTACTTC.

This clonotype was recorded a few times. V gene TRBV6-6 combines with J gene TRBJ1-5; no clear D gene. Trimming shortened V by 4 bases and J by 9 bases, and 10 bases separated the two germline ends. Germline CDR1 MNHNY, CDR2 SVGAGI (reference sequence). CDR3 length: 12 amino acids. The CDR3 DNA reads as TGTGCCAGCAGTTGGGTCCGCGGGCCCCAGCATTTT. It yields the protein CASSWVRGPQHF.

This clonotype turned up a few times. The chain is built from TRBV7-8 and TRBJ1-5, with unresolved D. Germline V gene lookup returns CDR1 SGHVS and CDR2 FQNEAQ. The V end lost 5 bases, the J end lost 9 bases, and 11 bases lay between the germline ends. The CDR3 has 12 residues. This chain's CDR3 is CASSPRLGPQHF. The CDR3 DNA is TGTGCCAGCAGCCCGCGGCTTGGGCCCCAGCATTTT.

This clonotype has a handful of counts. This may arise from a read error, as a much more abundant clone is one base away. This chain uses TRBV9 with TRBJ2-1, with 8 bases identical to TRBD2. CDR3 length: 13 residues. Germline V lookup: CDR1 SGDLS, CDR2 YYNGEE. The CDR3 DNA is TGTTCCAGCAGCCCCGGGGGGGCCCCTGTCCAGTTCTTC. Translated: CSSSPGGAPVQFF.

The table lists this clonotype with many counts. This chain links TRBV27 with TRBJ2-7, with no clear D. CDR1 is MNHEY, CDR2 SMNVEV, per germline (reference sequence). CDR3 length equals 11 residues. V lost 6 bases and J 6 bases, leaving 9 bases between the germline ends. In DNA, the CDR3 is TGTGCCAGCAGCCTCTTTGGCGAGCAGTACTTC. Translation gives CASSLFGEQYF.

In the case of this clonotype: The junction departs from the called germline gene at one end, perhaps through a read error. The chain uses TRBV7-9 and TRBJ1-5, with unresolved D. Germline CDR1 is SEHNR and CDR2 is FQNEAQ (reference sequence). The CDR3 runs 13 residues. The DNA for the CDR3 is TGTGCCAGCAGCTTAGACCCTCCTCAGCTCCAGCATTTT. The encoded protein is CASSLDPPQLQHF. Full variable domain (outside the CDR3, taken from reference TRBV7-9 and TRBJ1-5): DTGVSQNPRHKITKRGQNVTFRCDPISEHNRLYWYRQTLGQGPEFLTYFQNEAQLEKSRLLSDRFSAERPKGSFSTLEIQRTEQGDSAMYLCASSLDPPQLQHFGDGTRLSIL.